A single sample gave rise to the 15 T cell receptor beta chains below, sequenced in a study of CD8 T cells in Susac syndrome (dated by TCRdb to about 2019). Libraries came from the immunoSEQ multiplex PCR assay. RNA was extracted using the RNeasy kit, and roughly 0.5 to 1 microgram was reverse transcribed with random hexamers. TCRdb redid the processing of the public reads, applying fastp at Q25 and MiXCR, and retained in-frame beta chains. Each CDR3 protein gets just one entry, which takes the most common genes and DNA from the rows behind it. Here the sample has 400,000 or so distinct CDR3 sequences; around 85% occur a single time. The ten largest make up 0.12% of the sample. Sequenced input: CD8+ T cells from PBMCs. The receptors shown here come from a human donor with multiple sclerosis.

The V gene is TRBV24-1, the J gene TRBJ2-2; no clear D. The CDR3 length is 15 residues. V was clipped by 4 bases and J by 4 bases, with 12 bases between them. The germline V gene encodes CDR1 KGHDR and CDR2 SFDVKD. CDR3 nucleotides: TGTGCCACCAGTGACCCCGGAGCCGGCACCGGGGAGCTGTTTTTT. Translating it yields CATSDPGAGTGELFF.

This sequence joins TRBV10-3 and TRBJ2-3; D unclear. Per the germline V gene, CDR1 is ENHRY and CDR2 is SYGVKD. CDR3 length: 11 amino acids. Trimming took 0 bases from V and 6 from J, leaving 1 base between them. CDR3 sequence (DNA): TGTGCCATCAGTGAGTCGGATACGCAGTATTTT. Amino acids: CAISESDTQYF.

The gene calls are TRBV7-9 and TRBJ2-7; TRBD1 or TRBD2 may be the D gene (5 bases each). In germline, CDR1 is SEHNR, CDR2 FQNEAQ (reference sequence). The CDR3 covers 18 residues. Trimming removed 0 bases from V and 5 bases from J, with 23 bases in between. For the CDR3, the DNA is TGTGCCAGCAGCTTAGCTCTTGGCCTCGGGACCGGCATTGACGAGCAGTACTTC. This codes for CASSLALGLGTGIDEQYF.

The V call is TRBV19, the J call TRBJ1-5; 7 bases map to TRBD1. CDR3 size: 17 residues. The trim removed 6 bases at V and 2 bases at J, leaving 13 bases unmatched. CDR1 is LNHDA, CDR2 SQIVND, per germline (reference sequence). CDR3 DNA sequence: TGTGCCAGTAGGGAGGGGGCCGAGGCCGGGGGCAATCAGCCCCAGCATTTT. Its translation is CASREGAEAGGNQPQHF.

The chain joins TRBV3-1 to TRBJ2-1, with 15 bases fitting TRBD2. The germline CDR1 and CDR2 sequences are LGHDT and YNNKEL (reference sequence). With V trimmed by 3 bases and J by 0 bases, 6 bases remained unmatched. The CDR3 runs 19 residues. Here the CDR3 DNA reads TGTGCCAGCAGCCATTTGGGACTAGCGGGGGGACGCTCCTACAATGAGCAGTTCTTC. The encoded protein is CASSHLGLAGGRSYNEQFF.

A single count supports this clonotype. The genes are TRBV30 and TRBJ2-1; 10 bases map to TRBD1. The CDR3 is 14 amino acids. The V segment lost 5 bases and the J segment 7 bases; nucleotides outside the gene matches: 8. Germline CDR1 and CDR2: GTSNPN and SVGIG (reference sequence). CDR3 coding DNA: TGTGCCTGGTGGTCCGGGACAGGGGATAATGAGCAGTTCTTC. Amino acids: CAWWSGTGDNEQFF. Drawing the rest from reference TRBV30 and TRBJ2-1, the complete variable domain is SQTIHQWPATLVQPVGSPLSLECTVEGTSNPNLYWYRQAAGRGLQLLFYSVGIGQISSEVPQNLSASRPQDRQFILSSKKLLLSDSGFYLCAWWSGTGDNEQFFGPGTRLTVL.

The genes are TRBV20-1 and TRBJ1-1, with a possible D match to TRBD1 (5 bases). The CDR3 has 13 residues. The V and J ends lost 5 bases and 8 bases respectively, with 18 bases between them. CDR1 is DFQATT and CDR2 is SNEGSKA in the germline V gene (reference sequence). CDR3 region: CSAAHQGLSEAFF. In DNA, the CDR3 is TGCAGTGCTGCCCATCAGGGTTTATCCGAAGCTTTCTTT.

V usage is TRBV6-5 and J usage is TRBJ2-7; D possibly corresponds to TRBD2 (6 bases). Trimming pared 6 bases from V and 1 base from J, leaving 13 bases between. CDR3 length: 14 amino acids. In germline, CDR1 is MNHEY, CDR2 SVGAGI. The CDR3 sequence is CASSGSGYSYEQYF. The CDR3 bases are TGTGCCAGCAGCGGGAGCGGGTATTCCTACGAGCAGTACTTC.

This chain links TRBV4-1 with TRBJ2-7; 11 nucleotides agree with TRBD1. Germline loops: CDR1 MGHRA, CDR2 YSYEKL. J gave up 0 bases and V 1 base, and 8 bases lay outside the gene matches. The CDR3 totals 18 residues. The CDR3 region is CASSQAHTGTGGSYEQYF. The CDR3 DNA reads TGCGCCAGCAGCCAAGCTCATACCGGGACAGGGGGCTCCTACGAGCAGTACTTC.

The V gene is TRBV7-9, the J gene TRBJ2-1, with 11 nucleotides matching TRBD2. The J segment lost 8 bases and the V segment lost 4 bases, leaving 16 bases of the junction unmatched. This CDR3 is built from 18 residues. In germline, CDR1 is SEHNR, CDR2 FQNEAQ (reference sequence). CDR3 in DNA: TGTGCCAGCAGCTCCAAAGGAGGACTAGCGGGCCACTCATATGAGCAGTTCTTC. This sequence encodes CASSSKGGLAGHSYEQFF.

The J gene is TRBJ1-6, the V gene TRBV27; D ambiguous. V lost 0 bases, J lost 0 bases, and 9 bases lay in between. Germline V gives CDR1 MNHEY, CDR2 SMNVEV (reference sequence). The CDR3 extends over 17 amino acids. CDR3 bases: TGTGCCAGCAGTTTATCGAAGGGTAGCTCCTATAATTCACCCCTCCACTTT. Amino acid sequence: CASSLSKGSSYNSPLHF.

The count of this clonotype is one. The rearrangement uses TRBV3-1 and TRBJ2-7; 10 bases fit TRBD1. Germline V lookup: CDR1 LGHDT, CDR2 YNNKEL (reference sequence). The CDR3 contains 15 residues. J gave up 4 bases and V 1 base, and 4 bases lay outside the gene matches. In nucleotides, the CDR3 is TGTGCCAGCAGCCAAGGGACAGGGGGTCCTTACGAGCAGTACTTC. Translating gives CASSQGTGGPYEQYF.

This CDR3 is CASSVTGEFGYTF. The DNA of the CDR3 is TGTGCCAGCAGCGTCACAGGGGAGTTTGGCTACACCTTC. V usage is TRBV9 and J usage is TRBJ1-2; 7 bases line up with TRBD1. The germline V gene has CDR1 SGDLS and CDR2 YYNGEE. After removal of 2 bases from V and 7 bases from J, the junction contained 5 bases not matched to a gene. The CDR3 sequence is 13 residues long.

This chain connects TRBV27 to TRBJ2-1; D remains unclear. The CDR3 contains 12 residues. Trimming removed 3 bases at V and 5 bases at J, with 5 bases between. In germline, CDR1 is MNHEY, CDR2 SMNVEV (reference sequence). CDR3 bases: TGTGCCAGCAGTTTGTTAAACAATGAGCAGTTCTTC. This encodes CASSLLNNEQFF.

The CDR3: CAISGSGPNEKLFF. Here the CDR3 DNA reads TGTGCCATCAGTGGTTCAGGGCCTAATGAAAAACTGTTTTTT. This sequence joins TRBV10-3 and TRBJ1-4; tentative D call: TRBD1 (5 bases). The germline gives CDR1 ENHRY, CDR2 SYGVKD. Trimming stripped 4 bases from V and 3 bases from J, with 9 bases between. This CDR3 contains 14 residues.